One and the same sample provided the 3 T cell receptor beta chains below, sequenced in a study of response to subunit inactivated influenza vaccine. TCRdb reanalysed the RT-PCR reads using MiXCR and keeps one entry per CDR3 protein. The sample contains more than 550,000 distinct CDR3 sequences, 10% to 12% of which appear only once. These data were also filed under a second study, of T cells expressing NK-cell markers. That report notes: For TCR beta, cDNA was produced by 5'RACE template switching with UMIs.

The material sequenced was PBMCs from blood, taken on the day of vaccination. Receptor source: a man aged 45-60 years who received an inactivated influenza vaccine.

This clonotype was seen at least ten times. This rearrangement joins TRBV7-2 to TRBJ1-1, with a possible D match to TRBD1 (5 bases). CDR3 size: 15 residues. Trimming took off 1 base at V and 0 bases at J, with 9 bases between the two ends. CDR1 and CDR2 from the germline V gene are SGHTA and FQGNSA. CDR3 coding DNA: TGTGCCAGCAGCTTAGGGGGCGGGATGAACACTGAAGCTTTCTTT. It encodes CASSLGGGMNTEAFF.

This clonotype came up a few times. The chain joins TRBV20-1 to TRBJ2-1, with TRBD2 matching over 9 bases. The trim removed 6 bases at V and 0 bases at J, leaving 9 bases unmatched. This CDR3 is 16 amino acids long. Germline-derived CDR1 and CDR2 are DFQATT and SNEGSKA (reference sequence). DNA for the CDR3: TGCAGTGCCACAAGGCTAGCGGGAAGCTCCTACAATGAGCAGTTCTTC. Its protein is CSATRLAGSSYNEQFF.

The chain joins TRBV7-2 to TRBJ2-3; D is undetermined. Trimming took 5 bases from V and 1 from J, leaving 16 bases between them. The germline gives CDR1 SGHTA, CDR2 FQGNSA. This CDR3 has 16 amino acids. CDR3 nucleotides: TGTGCCAGCAGCCCAGGTAGGGCTTACGGCACAGATACGCAGTATTTT. Residues: CASSPGRAYGTDTQYF. The entire variable domain, with the rest obtained from reference TRBV7-2 and TRBJ2-3, is as follows: GAGVSQSPSNKVTEKGKDVELRCDPISGHTALYWYRQSLGQGLEFLIYFQGNSAPDKSGLPSDRFSAERTGGSVSTLTIQRTQQEDSAVYLCASSPGRAYGTDTQYFGPGTRLTVL.